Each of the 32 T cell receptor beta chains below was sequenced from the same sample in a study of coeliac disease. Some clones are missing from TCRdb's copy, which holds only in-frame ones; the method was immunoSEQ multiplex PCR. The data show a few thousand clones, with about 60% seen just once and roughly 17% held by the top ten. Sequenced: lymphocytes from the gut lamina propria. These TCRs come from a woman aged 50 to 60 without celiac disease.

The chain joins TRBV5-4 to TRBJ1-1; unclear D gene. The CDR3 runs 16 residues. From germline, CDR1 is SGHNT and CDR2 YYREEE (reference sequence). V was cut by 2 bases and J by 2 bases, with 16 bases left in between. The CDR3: CASSFPGLLSNTEAFF. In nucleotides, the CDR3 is TGTGCCAGCAGCTTCCCAGGACTGCTTTCTAACACTGAAGCTTTCTTT.

CDR3 sequence (DNA): TGTGCCAGCAGCTTACTAACAGGGGGAGAGTATGGCTACACCTTC. Translation: CASSLLTGGEYGYTF. The chain employs TRBV7-9 and TRBJ1-2; 8 positions agree with TRBD1. V lost 2 bases and J lost 5; bases outside the gene matches: 7. The germline CDR1 and CDR2 sequences are SEHNR and FQNEAQ (reference sequence). The length of the CDR3 is 15 residues.

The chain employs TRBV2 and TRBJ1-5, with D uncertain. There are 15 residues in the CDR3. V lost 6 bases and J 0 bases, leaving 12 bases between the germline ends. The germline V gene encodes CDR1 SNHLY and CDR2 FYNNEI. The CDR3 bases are TGTGCCAGCAGGGTACAGAAAATTAGCAATCAGCCCCAGCATTTT. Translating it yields CASRVQKISNQPQHF. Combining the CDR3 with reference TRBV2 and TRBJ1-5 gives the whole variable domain EPEVTQTPSHQVTQMGQEVILRCVPISNHLYFYWYRQILGQKVEFLVSFYNNEISEKSEIFDDQFSVERPDGSNFTLKIRSTKLEDSAMYFCASRVQKISNQPQHFGDGTRLSIL.

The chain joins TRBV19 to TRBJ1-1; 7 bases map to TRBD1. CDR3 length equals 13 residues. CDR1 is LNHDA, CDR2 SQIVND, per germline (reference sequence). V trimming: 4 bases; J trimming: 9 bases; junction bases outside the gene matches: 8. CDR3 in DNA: TGTGCCAGTAGTAAGAGTCGAGGGGGCCAAGCTTTCTTT. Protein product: CASSKSRGGQAFF.

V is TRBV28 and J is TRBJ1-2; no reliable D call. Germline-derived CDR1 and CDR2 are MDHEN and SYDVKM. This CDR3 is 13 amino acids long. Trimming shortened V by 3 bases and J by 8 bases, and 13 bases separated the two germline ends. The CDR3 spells CASSFSRYDGYTF. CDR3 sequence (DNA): TGTGCCAGCAGTTTCTCCAGGTATGACGGCTACACCTTC.

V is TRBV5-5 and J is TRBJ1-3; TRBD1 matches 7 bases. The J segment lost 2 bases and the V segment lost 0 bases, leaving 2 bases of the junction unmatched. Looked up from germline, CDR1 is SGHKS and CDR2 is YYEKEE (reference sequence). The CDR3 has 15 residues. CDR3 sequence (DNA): TGTGCCAGCAGCTTGGTCGGGACAGCTGGAAACACCATATATTTT. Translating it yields CASSLVGTAGNTIYF.

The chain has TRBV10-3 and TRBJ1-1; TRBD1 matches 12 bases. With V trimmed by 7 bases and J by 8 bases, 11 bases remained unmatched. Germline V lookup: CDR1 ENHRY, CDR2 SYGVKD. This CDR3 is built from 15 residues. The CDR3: CAIKGTGGLSHEAFF. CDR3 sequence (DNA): TGTGCCATCAAGGGGACAGGGGGCCTGTCCCACGAAGCTTTCTTT.

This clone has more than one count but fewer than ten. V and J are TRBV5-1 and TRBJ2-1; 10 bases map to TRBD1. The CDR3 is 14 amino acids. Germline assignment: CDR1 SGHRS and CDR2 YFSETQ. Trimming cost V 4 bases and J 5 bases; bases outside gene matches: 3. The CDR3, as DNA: TGCGCCAGCAGCCCCGGGACAGGGGACAATGAGCAGTTCTTC. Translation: CASSPGTGDNEQFF.

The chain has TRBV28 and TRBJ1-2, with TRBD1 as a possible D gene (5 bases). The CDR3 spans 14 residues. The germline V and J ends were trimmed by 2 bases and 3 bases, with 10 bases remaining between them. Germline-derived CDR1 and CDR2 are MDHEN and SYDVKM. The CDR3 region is CASSLGRVYYGYTF. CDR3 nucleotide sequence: TGTGCCAGCAGTTTAGGCAGGGTCTACTATGGCTACACCTTC.

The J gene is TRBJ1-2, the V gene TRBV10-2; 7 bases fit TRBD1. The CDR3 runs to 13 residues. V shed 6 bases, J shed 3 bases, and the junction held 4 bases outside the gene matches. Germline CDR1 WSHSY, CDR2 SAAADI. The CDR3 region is CASSTTGDYGYTF. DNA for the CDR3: TGCGCCAGCAGCACTACAGGGGACTATGGCTACACCTTC.

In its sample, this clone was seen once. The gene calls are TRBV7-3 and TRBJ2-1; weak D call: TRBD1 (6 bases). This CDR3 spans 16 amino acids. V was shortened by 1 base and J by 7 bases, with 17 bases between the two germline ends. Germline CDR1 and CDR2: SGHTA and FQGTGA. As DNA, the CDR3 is TGTGCCAGCAGCTTAAACAGCAGGGGATCAGGGAATGAGCAGTTCTTC. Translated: CASSLNSRGSGNEQFF.

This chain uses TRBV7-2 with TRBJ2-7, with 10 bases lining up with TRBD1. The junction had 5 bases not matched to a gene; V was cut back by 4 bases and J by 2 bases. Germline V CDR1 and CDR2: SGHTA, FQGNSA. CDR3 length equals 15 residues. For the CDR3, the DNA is TGTGCCAGCAGCTCCACGGGACAGGGGACCTACGAGCAGTACTTC. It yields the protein CASSSTGQGTYEQYF.

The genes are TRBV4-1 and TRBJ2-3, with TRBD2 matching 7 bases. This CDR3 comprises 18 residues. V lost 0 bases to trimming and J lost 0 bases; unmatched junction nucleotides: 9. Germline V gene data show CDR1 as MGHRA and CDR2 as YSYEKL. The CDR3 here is CASSQEGRAVYSTDTQYF. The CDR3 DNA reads TGCGCCAGCAGCCAAGAGGGGAGGGCGGTCTATAGCACAGATACGCAGTATTTT.

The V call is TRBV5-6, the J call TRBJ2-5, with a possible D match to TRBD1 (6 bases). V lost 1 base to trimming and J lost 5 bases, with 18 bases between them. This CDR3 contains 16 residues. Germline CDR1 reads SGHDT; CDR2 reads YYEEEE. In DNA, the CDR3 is TGTGCCAGCAGCTTGACAGGGTCTAGACAGTTTGAGACCCAGTACTTC. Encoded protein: CASSLTGSRQFETQYF.

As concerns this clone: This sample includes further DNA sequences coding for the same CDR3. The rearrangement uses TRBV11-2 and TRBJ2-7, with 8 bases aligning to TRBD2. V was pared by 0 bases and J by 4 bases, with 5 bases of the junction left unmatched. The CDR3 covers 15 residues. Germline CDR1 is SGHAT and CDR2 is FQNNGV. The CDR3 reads CASSLEGRGAYEQYF. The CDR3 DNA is TGTGCCAGCAGCTTAGAAGGGCGGGGGGCGTACGAGCAGTACTTC.

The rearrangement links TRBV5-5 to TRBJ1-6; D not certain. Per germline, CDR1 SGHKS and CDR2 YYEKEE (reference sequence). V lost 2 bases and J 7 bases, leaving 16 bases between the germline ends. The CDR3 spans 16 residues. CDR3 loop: CASSLRGLSVNSPLHF. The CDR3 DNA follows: TGTGCCAGCAGCTTACGGGGTCTAAGCGTGAATTCACCCCTCCACTTT.

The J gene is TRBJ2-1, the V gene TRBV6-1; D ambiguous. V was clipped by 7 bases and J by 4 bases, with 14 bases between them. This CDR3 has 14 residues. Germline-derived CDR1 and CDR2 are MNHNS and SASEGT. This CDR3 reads CASTPTSRYNEQFF. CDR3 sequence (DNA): TGTGCCAGCACCCCTACTTCACGTTACAATGAGCAGTTCTTC.

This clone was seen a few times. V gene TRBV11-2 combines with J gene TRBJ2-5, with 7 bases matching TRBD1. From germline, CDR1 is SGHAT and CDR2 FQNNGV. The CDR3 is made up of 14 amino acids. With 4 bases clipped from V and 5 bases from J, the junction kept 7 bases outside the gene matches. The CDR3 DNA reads TGTGCCAGCAGCTCGAACAGGGGTTGGGAGACCCAGTACTTC. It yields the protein CASSSNRGWETQYF.

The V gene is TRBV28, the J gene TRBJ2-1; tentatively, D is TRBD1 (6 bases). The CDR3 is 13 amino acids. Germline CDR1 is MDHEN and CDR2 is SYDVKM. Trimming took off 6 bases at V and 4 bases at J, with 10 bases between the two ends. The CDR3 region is CASRGQGYNEQFF. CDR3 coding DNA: TGTGCCAGCAGAGGGCAGGGGTACAATGAGCAGTTCTTC.

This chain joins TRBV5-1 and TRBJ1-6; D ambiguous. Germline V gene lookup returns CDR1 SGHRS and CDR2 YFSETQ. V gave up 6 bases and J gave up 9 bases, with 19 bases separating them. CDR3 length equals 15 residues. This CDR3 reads CASKLEGLGSSPLHF. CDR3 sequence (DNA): TGCGCCAGCAAGCTTGAGGGCCTGGGCAGTTCACCCCTCCACTTT. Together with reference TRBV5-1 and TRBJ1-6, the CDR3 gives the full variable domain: KAGVTQTPRYLIKTRGQQVTLSCSPISGHRSVSWYQQTPGQGLQFLFEYFSETQRNKGNFPGRFSGRQFSNSRSEMNVSTLELGDSALYLCASKLEGLGSSPLHFGNGTRLTVT.

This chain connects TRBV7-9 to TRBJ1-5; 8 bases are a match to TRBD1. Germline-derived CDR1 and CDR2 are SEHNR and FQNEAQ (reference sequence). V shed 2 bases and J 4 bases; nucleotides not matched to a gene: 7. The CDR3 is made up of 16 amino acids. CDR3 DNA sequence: TGTGCCAGCAGCTTATGGGAGCAGGGGGCTAATCAGCCCCAGCATTTT. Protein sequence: CASSLWEQGANQPQHF.

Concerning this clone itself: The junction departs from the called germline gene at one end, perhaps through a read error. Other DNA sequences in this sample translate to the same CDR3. DNA of the CDR3: TGTGCCAGCAGCTTGGTGAGGCAGGGGTTAAGGAATTCCCCCCTCCACTTT. Translated, it gives CASSLVRQGLRNSPLHF. V and J are TRBV5-8 and TRBJ1-6; the D gene is possibly TRBD1 (6 bases). The V gene's germline CDR1 is SGHTS and CDR2 YDEGEE. The CDR3 length is 17 residues. Looking up the rest from reference TRBV5-8 and TRBJ1-6 gives the full variable domain: EAGVTQSPTHLIKTRGQQATLRCSPISGHTSVYWYQQALGLGLQFLLWYDEGEERNRGNFPPRFSGRQFPNYSSELNVNALELEDSALYLCASSLVRQGLRNSPLHFGNGTRLTVT.

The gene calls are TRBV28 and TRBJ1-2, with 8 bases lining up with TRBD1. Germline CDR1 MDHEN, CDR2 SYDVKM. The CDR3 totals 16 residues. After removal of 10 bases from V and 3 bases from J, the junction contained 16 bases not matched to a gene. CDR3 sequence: CAIRQGSYYSYYGYTF. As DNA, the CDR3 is TGTGCCATTAGACAGGGGTCATACTATAGTTACTATGGCTACACCTTC.

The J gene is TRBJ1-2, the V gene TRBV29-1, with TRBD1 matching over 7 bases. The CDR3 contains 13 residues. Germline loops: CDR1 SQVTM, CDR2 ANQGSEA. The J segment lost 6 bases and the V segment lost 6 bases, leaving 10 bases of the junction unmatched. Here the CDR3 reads CSVAMTGLNGYTF. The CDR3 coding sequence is TGCAGCGTAGCAATGACAGGGCTCAATGGCTACACCTTC.

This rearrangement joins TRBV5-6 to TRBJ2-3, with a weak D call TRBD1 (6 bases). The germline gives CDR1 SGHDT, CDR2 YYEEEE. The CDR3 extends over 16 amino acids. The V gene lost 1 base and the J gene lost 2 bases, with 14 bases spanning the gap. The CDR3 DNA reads TGTGCCAGCAGCTTGTACAGGGTCCTAAACACAGATACGCAGTATTTT. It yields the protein CASSLYRVLNTDTQYF.

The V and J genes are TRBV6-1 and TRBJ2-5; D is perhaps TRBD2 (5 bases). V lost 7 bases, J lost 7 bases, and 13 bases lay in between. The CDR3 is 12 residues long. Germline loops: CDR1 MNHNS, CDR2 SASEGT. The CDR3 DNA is TGTGCCAGCACCCTAAGCGGTAGGACCCAGTACTTC. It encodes CASTLSGRTQYF.

DNA of the CDR3: TGTGCCAGCAGCGGATTTAGCGGGGACCGTGAAAATGAGCAGTTCTTC. As protein: CASSGFSGDRENEQFF. V gene TRBV5-4 combines with J gene TRBJ2-1, with 8 nucleotides matching TRBD2. The CDR3 is 16 residues long. With 4 bases clipped from V and 7 bases from J, the junction kept 13 bases outside the gene matches. Germline V gene lookup returns CDR1 SGHNT and CDR2 YYREEE (reference sequence).

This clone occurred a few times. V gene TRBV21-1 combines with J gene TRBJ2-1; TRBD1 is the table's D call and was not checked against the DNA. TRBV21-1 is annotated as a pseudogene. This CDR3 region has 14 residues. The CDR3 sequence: CASSKGATYNEQFF. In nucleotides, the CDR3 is TGTGCCAGCAGCAAAGGGGCAACCTACAATGAGCAGTTCTTC.

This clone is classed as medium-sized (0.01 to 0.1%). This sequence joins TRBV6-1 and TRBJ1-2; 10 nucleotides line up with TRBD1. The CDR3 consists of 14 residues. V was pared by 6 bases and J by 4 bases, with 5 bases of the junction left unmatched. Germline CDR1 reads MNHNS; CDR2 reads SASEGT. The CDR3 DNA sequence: TGTGCCAGCAGCTGGGACAGGGGCACCTATGGCTACACCTTC. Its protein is CASSWDRGTYGYTF.

The CDR3 region is CAWRPNGGQGMRGYTF. The CDR3 DNA reads as TGTGCCTGGAGACCAAACGGGGGACAGGGGATGAGGGGCTACACCTTC. The chain employs TRBV30 and TRBJ1-2, with 10 nucleotides matching TRBD1. With 3 bases clipped from V and 8 bases from J, the junction kept 15 bases outside the gene matches. CDR1 is GTSNPN and CDR2 is SVGIG in the germline V gene (reference sequence). The CDR3 length is 16 residues.

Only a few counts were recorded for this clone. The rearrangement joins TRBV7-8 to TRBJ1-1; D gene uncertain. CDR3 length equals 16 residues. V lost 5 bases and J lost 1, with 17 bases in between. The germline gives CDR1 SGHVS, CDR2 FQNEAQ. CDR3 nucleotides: TGTGCCAGCAGCGCTGGAATTGGACGGGGGAACACTGAAGCTTTCTTT. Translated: CASSAGIGRGNTEAFF.

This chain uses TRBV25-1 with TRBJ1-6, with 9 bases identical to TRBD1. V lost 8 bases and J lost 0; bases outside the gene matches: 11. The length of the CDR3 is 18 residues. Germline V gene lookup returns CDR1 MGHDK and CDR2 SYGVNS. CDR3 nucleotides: TGTGCCAGCCGGGGAGGGACAGGGATAAGCTCCTATAATTCACCCCTCCACTTT. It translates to CASRGGTGISSYNSPLHF.